What follows describes a single TCR beta chain. The data belong to a study of cytotoxic CD8 clonotypes in ibrutinib-treated CLL. Method: immunoSEQ multiplex PCR; TCRdb's copy keeps in-frame clones and lacks some. The table shows more than 200,000 clones, with more than 65% occurring only once. This CDR3 is built from 15 residues. From germline, CDR1 is SEHNR and CDR2 FQNEAQ (reference sequence). The V end lost 2 bases, the J end lost 8 bases, and 16 bases lay between the germline ends. The chain recombines TRBV7-9 with TRBJ2-4; the D gene could be TRBD1 or TRBD2 (5 bases each). The input for sequencing was PBMCs, taken after 12 months of ibrutinib treatment. The clonotype comes from a human donor with chronic lymphocytic leukemia. The CDR3, as DNA: TGTGCCAGCAGCTTAACGGGACGCCCAGCGGACATTCAGTACTTC. The encoded protein is CASSLTGRPADIQYF.